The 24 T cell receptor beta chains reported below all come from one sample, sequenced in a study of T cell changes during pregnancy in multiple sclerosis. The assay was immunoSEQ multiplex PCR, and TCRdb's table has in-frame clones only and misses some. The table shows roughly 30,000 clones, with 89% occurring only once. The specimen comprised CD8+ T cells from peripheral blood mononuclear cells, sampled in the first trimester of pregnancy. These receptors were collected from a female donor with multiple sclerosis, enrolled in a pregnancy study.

The CDR3 is CASSIGEATNEKLFF. DNA of the CDR3: TGTGCCAGTAGTATAGGAGAAGCAACTAATGAAAAACTGTTTTTT. The V gene is TRBV19, the J gene TRBJ1-4; D is unclear. CDR1 is LNHDA and CDR2 is SQIVND in the germline V gene (reference sequence). With 1 base removed from V and 0 bases from J, the gap between germline ends came to 6 bases. This CDR3 contains 15 residues.

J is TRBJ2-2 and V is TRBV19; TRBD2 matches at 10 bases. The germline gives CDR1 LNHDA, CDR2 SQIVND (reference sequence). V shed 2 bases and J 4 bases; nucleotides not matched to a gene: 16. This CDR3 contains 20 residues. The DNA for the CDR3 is TGTGCCAGTAGTATATCGGGGCTAGCGGGAGACATCCGCCGCACCGGGGAGCTGTTTTTT. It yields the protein CASSISGLAGDIRRTGELFF.

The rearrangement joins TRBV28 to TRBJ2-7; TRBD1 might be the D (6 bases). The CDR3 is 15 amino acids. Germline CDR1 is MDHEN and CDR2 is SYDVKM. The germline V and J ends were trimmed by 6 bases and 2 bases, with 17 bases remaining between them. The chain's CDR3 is CASRVDTGRTYEQYF. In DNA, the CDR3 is TGTGCCAGCAGGGTTGATACAGGGCGTACCTACGAGCAGTACTTC.

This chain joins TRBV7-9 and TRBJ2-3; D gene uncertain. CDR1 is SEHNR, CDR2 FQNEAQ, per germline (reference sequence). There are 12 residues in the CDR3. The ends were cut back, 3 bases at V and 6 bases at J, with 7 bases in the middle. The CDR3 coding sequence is TGTGCCAGCAGCTTTGGTGCGGATACGCAGTATTTT. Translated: CASSFGADTQYF. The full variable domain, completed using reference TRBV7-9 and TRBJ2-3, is DTGVSQNPRHKITKRGQNVTFRCDPISEHNRLYWYRQTLGQGPEFLTYFQNEAQLEKSRLLSDRFSAERPKGSFSTLEIQRTEQGDSAMYLCASSFGADTQYFGPGTRLTVL.

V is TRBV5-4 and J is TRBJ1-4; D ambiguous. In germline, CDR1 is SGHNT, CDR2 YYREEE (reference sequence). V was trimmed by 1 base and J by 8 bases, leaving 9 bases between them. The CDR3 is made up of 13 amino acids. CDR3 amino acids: CASSLNRGEKLFF. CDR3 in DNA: TGTGCCAGCAGCTTGAACAGAGGGGAAAAACTGTTTTTT.

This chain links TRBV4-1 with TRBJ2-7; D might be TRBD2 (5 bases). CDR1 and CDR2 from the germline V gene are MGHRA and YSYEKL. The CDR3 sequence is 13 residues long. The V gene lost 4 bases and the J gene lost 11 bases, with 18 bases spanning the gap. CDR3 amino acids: CASSPRLAAEEYF. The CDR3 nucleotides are TGCGCCAGCAGCCCCCGGCTAGCAGCGGAGGAGTACTTC.

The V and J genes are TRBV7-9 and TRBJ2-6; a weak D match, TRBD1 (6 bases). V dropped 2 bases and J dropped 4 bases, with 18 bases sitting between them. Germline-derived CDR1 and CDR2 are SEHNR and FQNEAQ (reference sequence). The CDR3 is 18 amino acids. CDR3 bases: TGTGCCAGCAGCTTAACCGCTACAGGGTCCCCGGGGGCCAACGTCCTGACTTTC. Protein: CASSLTATGSPGANVLTF.

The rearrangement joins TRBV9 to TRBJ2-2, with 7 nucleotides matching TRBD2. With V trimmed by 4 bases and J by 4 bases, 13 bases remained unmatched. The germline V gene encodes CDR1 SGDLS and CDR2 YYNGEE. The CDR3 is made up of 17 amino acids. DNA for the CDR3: TGTGCCAGCAGCCCCCCCCGTGGGCGGGAGAGCACCGGGGAGCTGTTTTTT. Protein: CASSPPRGRESTGELFF.

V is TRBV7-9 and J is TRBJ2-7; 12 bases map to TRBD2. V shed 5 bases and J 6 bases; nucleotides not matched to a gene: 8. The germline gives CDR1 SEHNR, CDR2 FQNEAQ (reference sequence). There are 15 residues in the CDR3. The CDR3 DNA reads TGTGCCAGCAGCGAAACTAGCGGGAGGCCATTCGAGCAGTACTTC. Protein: CASSETSGRPFEQYF. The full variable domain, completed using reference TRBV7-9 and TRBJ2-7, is DTGVSQNPRHKITKRGQNVTFRCDPISEHNRLYWYRQTLGQGPEFLTYFQNEAQLEKSRLLSDRFSAERPKGSFSTLEIQRTEQGDSAMYLCASSETSGRPFEQYFGPGTRLTVT.

CDR3 protein: CASRSSDTQYF. The CDR3 DNA reads TGTGCCAGCAGGAGCTCAGATACGCAGTATTTT. J is TRBJ2-3 and V is TRBV2, with D hard to call. From germline, CDR1 is SNHLY and CDR2 FYNNEI. V lost 6 bases, J lost 4 bases, and 5 bases lay in between. CDR3 length equals 11 residues.

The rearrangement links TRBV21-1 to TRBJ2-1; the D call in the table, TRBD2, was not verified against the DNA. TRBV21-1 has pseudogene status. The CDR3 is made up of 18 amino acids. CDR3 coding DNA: TGTGCCAGCAGCAAACACGAGGGACTAGCAGTGTCCTACAATGAGCAGTTCTTC. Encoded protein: CASSKHEGLAVSYNEQFF.

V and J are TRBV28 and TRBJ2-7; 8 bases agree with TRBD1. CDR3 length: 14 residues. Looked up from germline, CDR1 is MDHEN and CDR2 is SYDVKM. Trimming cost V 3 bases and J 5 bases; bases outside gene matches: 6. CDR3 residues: CASSFRDRTHEQYF. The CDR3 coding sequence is TGTGCCAGCAGTTTTAGGGACAGGACCCACGAGCAGTACTTC.

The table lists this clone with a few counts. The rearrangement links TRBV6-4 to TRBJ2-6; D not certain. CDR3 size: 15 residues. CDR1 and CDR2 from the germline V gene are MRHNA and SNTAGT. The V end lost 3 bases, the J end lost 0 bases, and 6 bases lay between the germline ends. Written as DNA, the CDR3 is TGTGCCAGCAGTGAACAGAGCTCTGGGGCCAACGTCCTGACTTTC. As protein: CASSEQSSGANVLTF.

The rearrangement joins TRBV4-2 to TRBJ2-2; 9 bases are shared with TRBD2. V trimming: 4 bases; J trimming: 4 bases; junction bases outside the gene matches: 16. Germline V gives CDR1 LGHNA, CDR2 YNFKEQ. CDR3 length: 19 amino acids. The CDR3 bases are TGTGCCAGCAGCCCGCCCCGACTAGCGGAACTCGGGGGCACCGGGGAGCTGTTTTTT. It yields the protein CASSPPRLAELGGTGELFF.

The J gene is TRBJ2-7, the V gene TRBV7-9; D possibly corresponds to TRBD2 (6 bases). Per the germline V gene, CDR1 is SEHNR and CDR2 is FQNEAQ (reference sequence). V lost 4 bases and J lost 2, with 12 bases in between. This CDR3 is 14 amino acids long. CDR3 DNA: TGTGCCAGCAGCTCTCGACTAGGACCCTACGAGCAGTACTTC. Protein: CASSSRLGPYEQYF.

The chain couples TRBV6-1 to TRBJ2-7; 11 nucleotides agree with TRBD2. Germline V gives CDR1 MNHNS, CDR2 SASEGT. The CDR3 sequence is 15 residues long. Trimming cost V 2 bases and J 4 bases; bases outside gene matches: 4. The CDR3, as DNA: TGTGCCAGCAGTGAATATAGCGGGAGGGTTTACGAGCAGTACTTC. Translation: CASSEYSGRVYEQYF.

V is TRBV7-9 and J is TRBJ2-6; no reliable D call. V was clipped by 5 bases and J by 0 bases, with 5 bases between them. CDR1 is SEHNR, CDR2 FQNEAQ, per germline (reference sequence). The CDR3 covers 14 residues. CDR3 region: CASSLSSGANVLTF. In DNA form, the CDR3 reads TGTGCCAGCAGCCTGAGCTCTGGGGCCAACGTCCTGACTTTC.

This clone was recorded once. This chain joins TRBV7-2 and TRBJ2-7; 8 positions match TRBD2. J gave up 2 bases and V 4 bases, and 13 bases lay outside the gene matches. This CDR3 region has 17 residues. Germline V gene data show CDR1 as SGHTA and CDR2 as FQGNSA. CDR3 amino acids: CASSSILSGLAPYEQYF. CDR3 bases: TGTGCCAGCAGCTCCATCCTCTCCGGACTAGCACCCTACGAGCAGTACTTC.

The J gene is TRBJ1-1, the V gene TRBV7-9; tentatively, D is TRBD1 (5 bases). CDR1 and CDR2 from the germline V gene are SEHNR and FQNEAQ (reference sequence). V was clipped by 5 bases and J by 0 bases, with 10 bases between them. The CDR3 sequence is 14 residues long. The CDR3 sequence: CASSTQVLNTEAFF. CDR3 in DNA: TGTGCCAGCAGCACACAGGTTCTGAACACTGAAGCTTTCTTT.

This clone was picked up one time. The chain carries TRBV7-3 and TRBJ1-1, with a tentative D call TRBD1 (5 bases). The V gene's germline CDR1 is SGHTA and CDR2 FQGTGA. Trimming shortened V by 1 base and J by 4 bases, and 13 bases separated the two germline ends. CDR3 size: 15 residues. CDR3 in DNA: TGTGCCAGCAGCTTAAACGCCGGGGGAATCACTGAAGCTTTCTTT. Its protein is CASSLNAGGITEAFF.

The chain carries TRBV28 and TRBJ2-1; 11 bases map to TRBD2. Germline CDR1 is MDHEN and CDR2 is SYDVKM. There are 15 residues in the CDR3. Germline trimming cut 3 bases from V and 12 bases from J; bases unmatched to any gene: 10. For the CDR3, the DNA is TGTGCCAGCAGTTTTGGGCTAGCGGGAGGTTTAGGGCAGTTCTTC. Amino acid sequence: CASSFGLAGGLGQFF.

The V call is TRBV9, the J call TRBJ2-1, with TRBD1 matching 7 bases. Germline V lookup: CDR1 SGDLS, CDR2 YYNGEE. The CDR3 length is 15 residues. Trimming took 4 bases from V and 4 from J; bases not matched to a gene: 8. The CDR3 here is CASSLRQGPYNEQFF. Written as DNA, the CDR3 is TGTGCCAGCAGCCTCAGACAGGGCCCTTACAATGAGCAGTTCTTC.

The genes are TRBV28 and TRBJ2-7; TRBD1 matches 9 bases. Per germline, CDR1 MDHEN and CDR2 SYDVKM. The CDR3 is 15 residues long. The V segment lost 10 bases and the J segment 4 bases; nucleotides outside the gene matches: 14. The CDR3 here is CATETRDREGYEQYF. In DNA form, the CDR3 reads TGTGCCACAGAGACCCGGGACAGGGAGGGATACGAGCAGTACTTC.

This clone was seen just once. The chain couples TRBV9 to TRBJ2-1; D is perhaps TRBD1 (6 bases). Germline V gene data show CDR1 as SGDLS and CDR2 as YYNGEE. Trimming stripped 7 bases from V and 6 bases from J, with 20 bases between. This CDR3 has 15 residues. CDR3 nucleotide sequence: TGTGCCAGCGCCCCGGGACAATCCTTTGGCAATGAGCAGTTCTTC. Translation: CASAPGQSFGNEQFF.